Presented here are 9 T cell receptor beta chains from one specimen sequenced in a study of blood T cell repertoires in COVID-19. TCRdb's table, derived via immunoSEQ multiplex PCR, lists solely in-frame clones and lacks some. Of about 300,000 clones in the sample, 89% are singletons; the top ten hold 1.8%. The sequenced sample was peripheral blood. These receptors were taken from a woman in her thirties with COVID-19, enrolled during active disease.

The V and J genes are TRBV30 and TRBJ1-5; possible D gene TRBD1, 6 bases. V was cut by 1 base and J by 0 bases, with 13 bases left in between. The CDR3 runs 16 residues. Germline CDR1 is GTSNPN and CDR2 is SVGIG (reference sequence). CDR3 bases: TGTGCCTGGAGTGACTGGTTGACAGGTAGCAATCAGCCCCAGCATTTT. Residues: CAWSDWLTGSNQPQHF.

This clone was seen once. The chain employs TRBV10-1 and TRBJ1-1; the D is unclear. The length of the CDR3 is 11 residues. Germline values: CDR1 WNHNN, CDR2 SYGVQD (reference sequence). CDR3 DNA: TGCGATCAACGGGAAAGCACTGAAGCTTTCTTT. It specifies CDQRESTEAFF.

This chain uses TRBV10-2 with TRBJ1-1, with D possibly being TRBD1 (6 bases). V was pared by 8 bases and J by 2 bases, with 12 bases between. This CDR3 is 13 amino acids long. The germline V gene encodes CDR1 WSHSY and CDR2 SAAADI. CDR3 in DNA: TGCGCCAGCGTCAGGGGTCTAAACACTGAAGCTTTCTTT. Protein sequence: CASVRGLNTEAFF.

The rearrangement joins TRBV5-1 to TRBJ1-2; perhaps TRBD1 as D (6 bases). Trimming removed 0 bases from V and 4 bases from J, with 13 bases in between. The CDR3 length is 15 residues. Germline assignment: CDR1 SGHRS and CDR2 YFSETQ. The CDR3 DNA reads TGCGCCAGCAGCTTGGGTCAGGGGCCCGGCTATGGCTACACCTTC. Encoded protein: CASSLGQGPGYGYTF.

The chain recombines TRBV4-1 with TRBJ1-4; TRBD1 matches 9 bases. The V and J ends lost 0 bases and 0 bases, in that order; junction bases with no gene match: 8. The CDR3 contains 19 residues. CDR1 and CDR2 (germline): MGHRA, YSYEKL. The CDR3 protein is CASSQDSGTGYATNEKLFF. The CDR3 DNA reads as TGCGCCAGCAGCCAAGACTCCGGGACAGGGTACGCAACTAATGAAAAACTGTTTTTT.

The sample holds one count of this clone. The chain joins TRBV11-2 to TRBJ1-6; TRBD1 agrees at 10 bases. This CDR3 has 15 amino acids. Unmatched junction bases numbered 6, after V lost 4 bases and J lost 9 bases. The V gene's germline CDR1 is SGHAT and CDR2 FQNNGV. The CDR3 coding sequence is TGTGCCAGCAGCTCCGCCGGGACAGGGGCTTCACCCCTCCACTTT. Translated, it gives CASSSAGTGASPLHF.

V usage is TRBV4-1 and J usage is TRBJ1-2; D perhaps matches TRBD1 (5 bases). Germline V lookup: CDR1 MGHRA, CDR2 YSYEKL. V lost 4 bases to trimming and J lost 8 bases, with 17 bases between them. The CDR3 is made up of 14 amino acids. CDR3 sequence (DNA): TGCGCCAGCAGCCCTCTGGGGGGGACGGAGGGCTACACCTTC. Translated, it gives CASSPLGGTEGYTF.

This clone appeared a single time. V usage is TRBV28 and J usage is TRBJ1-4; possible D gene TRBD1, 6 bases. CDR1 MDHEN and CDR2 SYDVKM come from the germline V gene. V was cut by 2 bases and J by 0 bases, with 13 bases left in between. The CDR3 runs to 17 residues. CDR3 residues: CASSLLGTPATNEKLFF. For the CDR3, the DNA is TGTGCCAGCAGTTTACTTGGGACACCAGCAACTAATGAAAAACTGTTTTTT.

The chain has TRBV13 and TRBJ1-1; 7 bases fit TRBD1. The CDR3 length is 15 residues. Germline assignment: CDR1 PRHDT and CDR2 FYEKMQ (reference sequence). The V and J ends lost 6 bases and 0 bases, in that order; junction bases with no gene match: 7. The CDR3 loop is CASRERDRMNTEAFF. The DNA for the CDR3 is TGTGCCAGCAGAGAACGGGACAGAATGAACACTGAAGCTTTCTTT.